A single sample is the source of the 24 T cell receptor beta chains below, sequenced in a study of Tregs in tolerant kidney transplant recipients. Profiled with immunoSEQ multiplex PCR; TCRdb holds only in-frame clones, not every one. The sample has 50,000 to 80,000 clones; roughly 98% are singletons. The source was Tregs from blood, collected before the transplant. All receptors come from a human donor who received a combined kidney and bone marrow transplant.

This rearrangement joins TRBV19 to TRBJ2-3, with 12 bases fitting TRBD2. With 0 bases clipped from V and 6 bases from J, the junction kept 13 bases outside the gene matches. The CDR3 has 19 residues. Per germline, CDR1 LNHDA and CDR2 SQIVND (reference sequence). CDR3 sequence: CASSIDYSASGGAGDTQYF. The CDR3 DNA reads TGTGCCAGTAGTATAGATTACTCGGCTAGCGGGGGGGCCGGGGATACGCAGTATTTT. The full variable domain, with the rest looked up from reference TRBV19 and TRBJ2-3, is DGGITQSPKYLFRKEGQNVTLSCEQNLNHDAMYWYRQDPGQGLRLIYYSQIVNDFQKGDIAEGYSVSREKKESFPLTVTSAQKNPTAFYLCASSIDYSASGGAGDTQYFGPGTRLTVL.

The chain joins TRBV11-1 to TRBJ2-3, with D maybe TRBD1 (5 bases). Trimming took off 6 bases at V and 0 bases at J, with 16 bases between the two ends. The germline gives CDR1 SGHAT, CDR2 FQDESV (reference sequence). The CDR3 runs 16 residues. This CDR3 is CASRRRGLSSTDTQYF. Here the CDR3 DNA reads TGTGCCAGCAGACGAAGGGGTTTATCTAGCACAGATACGCAGTATTTT.

The V gene is TRBV30, the J gene TRBJ1-2, with TRBD1 matching 11 bases. Germline CDR1 and CDR2: GTSNPN and SVGIG (reference sequence). This CDR3 is built from 18 residues. J was trimmed by 2 bases and V by 3 bases; bases with no gene match: 14. The CDR3 DNA is TGTGCCTGGAGAGAGTGGGCCGGACAGGGGGCCCTAAACTATGGCTACACCTTC. Translated: CAWREWAGQGALNYGYTF.

The CDR3 reads CASGFAQVAVNYGYTF. CDR3 DNA: TGTGCTAGTGGTTTTGCCCAGGTGGCCGTTAACTATGGCTACACCTTC. J is TRBJ1-2 and V is TRBV12-5; D unclear. The CDR3 loop spans 16 amino acids. The ends were cut back, 3 bases at V and 1 base at J, with 15 bases in the middle. Per germline, CDR1 LGHNT and CDR2 FRNRAP.

This rearrangement joins TRBV18 to TRBJ2-1; the D gene is possibly TRBD1 (5 bases). In germline, CDR1 is KGHSH, CDR2 LQKENI. The CDR3 is 14 amino acids. The V gene lost 5 bases and the J gene lost 0 bases, with 8 bases spanning the gap. The CDR3 DNA is TGTGCCAGCTCAACGACAGTCTCCTACAATGAGCAGTTCTTC. Protein: CASSTTVSYNEQFF. The whole variable domain, filled in from reference TRBV18 and TRBJ2-1, reads NAGVMQNPRHLVRRRGQEARLRCSPMKGHSHVYWYRQLPEEGLKFMVYLQKENIIDESGMPKERFSAEFPKEGPSILRIQQVVRGDSAAYFCASSTTVSYNEQFFGPGTRLTVL.

The CDR3 DNA sequence: TGTGCCAGCAGCCAATTAGCGGGAGGGCCCGGAATTGAGCAGTTCTTC. Its protein product is CASSQLAGGPGIEQFF. The chain uses TRBV4-2 and TRBJ2-1; 11 nucleotides align to TRBD2. The CDR3 has 16 residues. Trimming removed 2 bases from V and 9 bases from J; junction bases left unmatched: 9. From germline, CDR1 is LGHNA and CDR2 YNFKEQ.

The rearrangement links TRBV5-1 to TRBJ2-7, with 8 positions matching TRBD1. The CDR3 contains 15 residues. Germline V gene data show CDR1 as SGHRS and CDR2 as YFSETQ. V lost 4 bases to trimming and J lost 3 bases; unmatched junction nucleotides: 9. CDR3 sequence reads: CASSPRTGSSYEQYF. The CDR3 DNA is TGCGCCAGCAGCCCTAGGACAGGGAGTAGCTACGAGCAGTACTTC.

The chain joins TRBV19 to TRBJ2-2; no clear D. CDR3 length: 13 amino acids. Trimming shortened V by 2 bases and J by 1 base, and 2 bases separated the two germline ends. The germline gives CDR1 LNHDA, CDR2 SQIVND (reference sequence). The CDR3 loop reads CASSIQNTGELFF. CDR3 nucleotide sequence: TGTGCCAGTAGTATACAGAACACCGGGGAGCTGTTTTTT.

V usage is TRBV7-2 and J usage is TRBJ2-5; tentatively, D is TRBD2 (5 bases). V shed 2 bases and J shed 1 base, with 8 bases lying between them. Germline values: CDR1 SGHTA, CDR2 FQGNSA. This CDR3 comprises 14 residues. CDR3 sequence reads: CASSLIGLQETQYF. Here the CDR3 DNA reads TGTGCCAGCAGCTTAATAGGACTCCAAGAGACCCAGTACTTC.

The chain combines TRBV7-2 with TRBJ1-1; the D gene is possibly TRBD1 (5 bases). Trimming shortened V by 6 bases and J by 1 base, and 12 bases separated the two germline ends. The CDR3 contains 14 residues. Germline CDR1 reads SGHTA; CDR2 reads FQGNSA. The CDR3 spells CASSPMGQNTEAFF. The CDR3 DNA reads as TGTGCCAGCAGTCCCATGGGGCAGAACACTGAAGCTTTCTTT.

The J gene is TRBJ1-4, the V gene TRBV28; D unclear. V was pared by 5 bases and J by 7 bases, with 8 bases between. This CDR3 is 12 amino acids long. The germline CDR1 and CDR2 sequences are MDHEN and SYDVKM. CDR3 DNA: TGTGCCAGCAGTCCCGTCAGTGAAAAACTGTTTTTT. Its protein product is CASSPVSEKLFF.

The chain combines TRBV19 with TRBJ2-3; 8 bases agree with TRBD1. CDR1 is LNHDA, CDR2 SQIVND, per germline (reference sequence). Trimming took 6 bases from V and 2 from J; bases not matched to a gene: 4. The CDR3 contains 14 residues. This CDR3 is CASSDRGFTDTQYF. For the CDR3, the DNA is TGTGCCAGTAGCGACAGGGGATTCACAGATACGCAGTATTTT.

The chain couples TRBV2 to TRBJ1-1; D perhaps matches TRBD1 (6 bases). V lost 6 bases and J 2 bases, leaving 13 bases between the germline ends. CDR1 and CDR2 from the germline V gene are SNHLY and FYNNEI. CDR3 size: 14 residues. CDR3: CASRSQGYNTEAFF. In nucleotides, the CDR3 is TGTGCCAGCAGGTCACAGGGCTATAACACTGAAGCTTTCTTT.

The gene calls are TRBV2 and TRBJ1-1; 8 bases fit TRBD1. CDR1 is SNHLY, CDR2 FYNNEI, per germline. The CDR3 covers 14 residues. The junction had 4 bases not matched to a gene; V was cut back by 5 bases and J by 2 bases. CDR3 DNA: TGTGCCAGCAGTCAGGGACAGGCCAACACTGAAGCTTTCTTT. Protein product: CASSQGQANTEAFF. Filled out from reference TRBV2 and TRBJ1-1, the complete variable domain reads EPEVTQTPSHQVTQMGQEVILRCVPISNHLYFYWYRQILGQKVEFLVSFYNNEISEKSEIFDDQFSVERPDGSNFTLKIRSTKLEDSAMYFCASSQGQANTEAFFGQGTRLTVV.

The CDR3 sequence: CSAWDSYEQYF. CDR3 DNA: TGCAGTGCTTGGGACAGCTACGAGCAGTACTTC. The rearrangement links TRBV20-1 to TRBJ2-7; 7 nucleotides match TRBD1. The CDR3 totals 11 residues. CDR1 and CDR2 (germline): DFQATT, SNEGSKA (reference sequence). Trimming took 5 bases from V and 3 from J; bases not matched to a gene: 1.

The chain combines TRBV4-1 with TRBJ2-2; 13 bases are shared with TRBD2. Germline V gives CDR1 MGHRA, CDR2 YSYEKL. The CDR3 is made up of 18 amino acids. With 0 bases clipped from V and 5 bases from J, the junction kept 6 bases outside the gene matches. The CDR3, as DNA: TGCGCCAGCAGCCAAGACATCCGACTAGCGGGAGGAACCGGGGAGCTGTTTTTT. It is translated as CASSQDIRLAGGTGELFF.

The V and J genes are TRBV19 and TRBJ2-1, with 9 nucleotides matching TRBD2. The CDR3 runs to 13 residues. Germline CDR1 LNHDA, CDR2 SQIVND (reference sequence). V was clipped by 6 bases and J by 9 bases; unmatched bases: 6. Written as DNA, the CDR3 is TGTGCCAGTAGAACGGGACTAGCTAGTGAGCAGTTCTTC. The encoded protein is CASRTGLASEQFF.

The V call is TRBV29-1, the J call TRBJ1-1; unclear D gene. The germline CDR1 and CDR2 sequences are SQVTM and ANQGSEA. Trimming pared 4 bases from V and 5 bases from J, leaving 8 bases between. There are 11 residues in the CDR3. Written as DNA, the CDR3 is TGCAGCGTTGCGGGGATAACTGAAGCTTTCTTT. Translated, it gives CSVAGITEAFF.

The CDR3, as DNA: TGTGCCAGCAGCGCCGGGACTTATGGCTACACCTTC. Its protein product is CASSAGTYGYTF. This chain links TRBV7-9 with TRBJ1-2, with a tentative D call TRBD1 (5 bases). V was trimmed by 5 bases and J by 5 bases, leaving 9 bases between them. The CDR3 sequence is 12 residues long. CDR1 and CDR2 from the germline V gene are SEHNR and FQNEAQ (reference sequence).

About this clone: The same CDR3 can be traced to other DNA sequences in this sample. This rearrangement joins TRBV27 to TRBJ2-3; 7 bases align to TRBD2. Germline V gives CDR1 MNHEY, CDR2 SMNVEV (reference sequence). CDR3 length: 14 amino acids. V trimming: 2 bases; J trimming: 1 base; junction bases outside the gene matches: 0. The chain's CDR3 is CASSLAGGTDTQYF. DNA for the CDR3: TGTGCCAGCAGTTTAGCGGGGGGCACAGATACGCAGTATTTT.

The chain employs TRBV4-1 and TRBJ2-3; 7 positions agree with TRBD1. V shed 4 bases and J 0 bases; nucleotides not matched to a gene: 13. This CDR3 has 18 amino acids. Germline CDR1 is MGHRA and CDR2 is YSYEKL. CDR3 in amino acids: CASSRTNTNRGSTDTQYF. CDR3 DNA: TGCGCCAGCAGCCGGACGAACACTAACAGGGGTAGCACAGATACGCAGTATTTT.

This sequence joins TRBV29-1 and TRBJ2-1, with D uncertain. The CDR3 covers 14 residues. Deletions cut 2 bases from V and 0 bases from J, with 8 bases between. From germline, CDR1 is SQVTM and CDR2 ANQGSEA. As DNA, the CDR3 is TGCAGCGTTGAACGTCCGGGCTCCTACAATGAGCAGTTCTTC. Its protein product is CSVERPGSYNEQFF.

This chain connects TRBV7-2 to TRBJ1-6; D not resolved. Germline V gives CDR1 SGHTA, CDR2 FQGNSA. V was pared by 6 bases and J by 7 bases, with 10 bases between. This CDR3 spans 13 amino acids. The CDR3 DNA follows: TGTGCCAGCAGTTCGAACAGAAATTCACCCCTCCACTTT. It encodes CASSSNRNSPLHF.

This clone was observed a single time. V and J are TRBV9 and TRBJ1-3; D is unresolved. The CDR3 is made up of 13 amino acids. Trimming stripped 3 bases from V and 4 bases from J, with 8 bases between. In germline, CDR1 is SGDLS, CDR2 YYNGEE. This CDR3 is CASSATFGNTIYF. The CDR3 DNA is TGTGCCAGCAGCGCTACTTTCGGAAACACCATATATTTT.